The sample holds one count of the clone carrying this TCR beta chain. As yet, its antigen is unknown. As for time point: week 35, safety follow-up. The vaccine gave 300 ug of a 20-mer mutant IDH1 peptide subcutaneously per dose. Sequencing used immunoSEQ multiplex PCR; TCRdb keeps in-frame clones, though not all of them. Of tens of thousands of clones in the sample, roughly 75% are singletons; the top ten hold approximately 10%. The data belong to a study of a mutant IDH1 vaccine in newly diagnosed glioma. In the study overall: Most patients had received both radiotherapy and temozolomide, the prior options being radiotherapy, temozolomide, or both.

This TCR was sampled from a woman between 35 and 50 years old with glioma. Sequencing used PBMCs, obtained from a glioma patient whose treatment included an IDH1 peptide vaccine.

The CDR3 sequence is CASSRPTAGGTDTQYF. DNA of the CDR3: TGTGCCAGCTCCCGTCCGACAGCGGGGGGAACAGATACGCAGTATTTT. The rearrangement joins TRBV18 to TRBJ2-3; 9 positions agree with TRBD2. Germline loops: CDR1 KGHSH, CDR2 LQKENI. V gave up 6 bases and J gave up 3 bases; unmatched junction bases: 10. The CDR3 has 16 residues.